This T cell receptor (beta chain) came from a study of T cell responses to AZD1222 COVID-19 vaccine. Here immunoSEQ multiplex PCR was the method, and the copy in TCRdb shows in-frame clones only, minus some. The data hold about 120,000 clones, with 70% to 90% observed a single time. Study-level points and caveats: It was only a handful of AZD1222 recipients who were seropositive at baseline.

From germline, CDR1 is SGHNT and CDR2 YYREEE (reference sequence). The CDR3 consists of 13 residues. Trimming stripped 4 bases from V and 1 base from J, with 8 bases between. In the case of this clone: Its antigen remains unidentified. Different DNA sequences within this sample yield the same CDR3.

The chain carries TRBV5-4 and TRBJ1-1, with TRBD1 as a possible D gene (5 bases). This TCR was sampled from an adult in good health. The specimen was peripheral blood, collected on day 0 of AZD1222 vaccination. CDR3 loop: CASSLRENTEAFF. The CDR3 DNA reads as TGTGCCAGCAGCCTCAGGGAGAACACTGAAGCTTTCTTT. The entire variable domain, with the rest obtained from reference TRBV5-4 and TRBJ1-1, is as follows: ETGVTQSPTHLIKTRGQQVTLRCSSQSGHNTVSWYQQALGQGPQFIFQYYREEENGRGNFPPRFSGLQFPNYSSELNVNALELDDSALYLCASSLRENTEAFFGQGTRLTVV.